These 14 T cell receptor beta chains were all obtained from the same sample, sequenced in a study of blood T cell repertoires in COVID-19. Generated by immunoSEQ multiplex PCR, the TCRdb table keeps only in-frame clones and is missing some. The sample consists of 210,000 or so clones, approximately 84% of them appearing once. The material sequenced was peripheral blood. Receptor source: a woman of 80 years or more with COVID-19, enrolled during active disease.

CDR3 protein: CASTDRVGGGASTEAFF. As DNA, the CDR3 is TGTGCCAGCACCGATCGGGTCGGGGGAGGTGCGTCCACTGAAGCTTTCTTT. The rearrangement uses TRBV7-9 and TRBJ1-1; maybe TRBD1 (5 bases). CDR1 and CDR2 from the germline V gene are SEHNR and FQNEAQ (reference sequence). Trimming shortened V by 7 bases and J by 4 bases, and 25 bases separated the two germline ends. CDR3 length equals 17 residues.

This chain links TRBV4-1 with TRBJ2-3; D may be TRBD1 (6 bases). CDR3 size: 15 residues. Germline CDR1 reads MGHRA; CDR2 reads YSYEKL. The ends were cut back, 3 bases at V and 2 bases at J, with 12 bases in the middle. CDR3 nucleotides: TGCGCCAGCAGCCATTCGGGACACTACACAGATACGCAGTATTTT. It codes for CASSHSGHYTDTQYF.

The CDR3 spells CASSLTPAGLNTEAFF. The CDR3 DNA is TGCGCCAGCAGCTTGACCCCAGCAGGCTTGAACACTGAAGCTTTCTTT. The gene calls are TRBV5-1 and TRBJ1-1; D is uncertain. Germline lookup yields CDR1 SGHRS and CDR2 YFSETQ. This CDR3 has 16 residues. Trimming removed 1 base at V and 0 bases at J, with 13 bases between.

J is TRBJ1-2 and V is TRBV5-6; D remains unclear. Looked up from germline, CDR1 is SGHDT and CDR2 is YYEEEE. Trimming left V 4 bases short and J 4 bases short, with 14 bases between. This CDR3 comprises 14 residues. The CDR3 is CASSPPSSVYGYTF. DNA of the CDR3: TGTGCCAGCAGCCCCCCGTCTTCGGTCTATGGCTACACCTTC.

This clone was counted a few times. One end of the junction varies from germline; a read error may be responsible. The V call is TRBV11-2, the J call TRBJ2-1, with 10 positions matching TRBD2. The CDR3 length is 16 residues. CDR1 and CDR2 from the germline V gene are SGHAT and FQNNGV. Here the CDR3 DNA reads TGTGCCAGCAGGGACCGAGGGACTAGCGTAAACAATGAACAGTTCTTC. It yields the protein CASRDRGTSVNNEQFF.

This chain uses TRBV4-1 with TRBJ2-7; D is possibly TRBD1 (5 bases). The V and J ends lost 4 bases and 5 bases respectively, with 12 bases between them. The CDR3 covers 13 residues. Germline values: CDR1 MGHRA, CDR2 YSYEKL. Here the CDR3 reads CASSLAGLNEQYF. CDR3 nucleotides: TGCGCCAGCAGCCTAGCAGGGCTCAACGAGCAGTACTTC.

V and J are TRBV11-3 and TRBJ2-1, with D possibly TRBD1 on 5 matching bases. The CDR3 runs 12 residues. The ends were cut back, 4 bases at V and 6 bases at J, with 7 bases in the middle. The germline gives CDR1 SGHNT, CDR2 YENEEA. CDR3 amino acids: CASSSRVNEQFF. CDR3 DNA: TGTGCCAGCAGCTCCAGGGTCAATGAGCAGTTCTTC.

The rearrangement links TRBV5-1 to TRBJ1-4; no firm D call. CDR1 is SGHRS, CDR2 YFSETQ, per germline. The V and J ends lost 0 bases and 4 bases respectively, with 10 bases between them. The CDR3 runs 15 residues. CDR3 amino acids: CASSLAGQLNEKLFF. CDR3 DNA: TGCGCCAGCAGCTTGGCTGGGCAGCTTAATGAAAAACTGTTTTTT.

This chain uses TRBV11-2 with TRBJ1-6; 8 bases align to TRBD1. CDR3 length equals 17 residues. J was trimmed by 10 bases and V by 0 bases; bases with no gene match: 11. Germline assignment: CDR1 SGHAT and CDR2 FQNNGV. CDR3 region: CASSLDPWTGSRSPLHF. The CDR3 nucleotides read TGTGCCAGCAGCTTAGATCCCTGGACAGGGTCGAGATCACCCCTCCACTTT.

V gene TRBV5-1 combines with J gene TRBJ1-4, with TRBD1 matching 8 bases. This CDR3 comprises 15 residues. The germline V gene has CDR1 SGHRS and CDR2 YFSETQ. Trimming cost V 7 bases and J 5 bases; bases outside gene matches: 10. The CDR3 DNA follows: TGCGCCAGCTCCCTTCGGACAGGGTGGAATGAAAAACTGTTTTTT. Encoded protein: CASSLRTGWNEKLFF. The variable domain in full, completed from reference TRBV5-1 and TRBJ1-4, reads KAGVTQTPRYLIKTRGQQVTLSCSPISGHRSVSWYQQTPGQGLQFLFEYFSETQRNKGNFPGRFSGRQFSNSRSEMNVSTLELGDSALYLCASSLRTGWNEKLFFGSGTQLSVL.

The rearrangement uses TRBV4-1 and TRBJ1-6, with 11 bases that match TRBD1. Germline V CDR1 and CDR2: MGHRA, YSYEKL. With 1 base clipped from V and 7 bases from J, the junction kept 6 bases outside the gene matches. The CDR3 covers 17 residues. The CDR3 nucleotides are TGCGCCAGCAGCCAAGCCCGGGGGACAGGGGGGAATTCACCCCTCCACTTT. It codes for CASSQARGTGGNSPLHF.

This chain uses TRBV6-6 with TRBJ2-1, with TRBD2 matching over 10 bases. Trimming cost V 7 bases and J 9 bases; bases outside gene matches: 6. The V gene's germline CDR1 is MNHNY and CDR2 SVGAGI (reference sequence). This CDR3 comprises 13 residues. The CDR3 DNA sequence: TGTGCCAGCAACCAGCGGGAGGGCCGTGAGCAGTTCTTC. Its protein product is CASNQREGREQFF.

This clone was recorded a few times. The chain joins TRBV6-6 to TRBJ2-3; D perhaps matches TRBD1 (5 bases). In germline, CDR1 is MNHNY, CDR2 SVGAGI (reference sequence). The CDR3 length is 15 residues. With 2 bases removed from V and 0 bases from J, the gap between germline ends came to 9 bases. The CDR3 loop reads CASSYRGASTDTQYF. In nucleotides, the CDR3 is TGTGCCAGCAGTTACAGGGGCGCTAGCACAGATACGCAGTATTTT.

CDR3 DNA: TGCGCCAGCAGGCCGGACAGGGCGAACACTGAAGCTTTCTTT. Protein sequence: CASRPDRANTEAFF. The chain couples TRBV5-1 to TRBJ1-1; TRBD1 matches 8 bases. The length of the CDR3 is 14 residues. Germline V lookup: CDR1 SGHRS, CDR2 YFSETQ. V lost 5 bases and J lost 1; bases outside the gene matches: 4.